A selection of T cell receptor beta chains follows, all from one sample in a study of beta chain features in type 1 diabetes. Measured with immunoSEQ multiplex PCR; TCRdb has only the in-frame clones, and not every one. The profile shows some 360,000 clones, about 10% of them singletons. The sample taken for sequencing was central memory CD4+ T cells from blood. These receptor sequences come from a man aged 25 to 40 with type 1 diabetes. Each CDR3 is given without its conserved first and last residue.

CDR3 protein | J gene | V gene
ASSFGANEKLF | TRBJ1-4 | TRBV7-9
ASSIAQGDIQY | TRBJ2-4 | TRBV19
AWSVGGGNVAF | TRBJ1-1 | TRBV30
ASSHTLQGARPRWGYT | TRBJ1-2 | TRBV4-3
ASSLDPRGGAYNEQF | TRBJ2-1 | TRBV11-2
ASSAGQLYGYT | TRBJ1-2 | TRBV6-1
ASSLDFASSGNTIY | TRBJ1-3 | TRBV19
ASSPGLGTEQY | TRBJ2-7 | TRBV5-1
ASSQASGKGTQY | TRBJ2-3 | TRBV10-2
SVVEAVDSGNTIY | TRBJ1-3 | TRBV29-1
ASSQRQGSGEKLF | TRBJ1-4 | TRBV11-2
ASSELTSGGAREQF | TRBJ2-1 | TRBV25-1
ASTTGQGFWNEQF | TRBJ2-1 | TRBV19
ASSLDRGQETQY | TRBJ2-5 | TRBV5-1
ASSPGGSGANVLT | TRBJ2-6 | TRBV7-2
ASSPQGAREQF | TRBJ2-1 | TRBV7-2
ASSLSVAKETQY | TRBJ2-5 | TRBV11-2
ASSLSDTGELF | TRBJ2-2 | TRBV7-2
ASSLYPAGQAGADTQY | TRBJ2-3 | TRBV28
ASELIPGTGEGEQF | TRBJ2-1 | TRBV5-1
AHTRGYEQY | TRBJ2-7 | TRBV28
ASSQDLSLGEVNYGYT | TRBJ1-2 | TRBV4-1
ASSLDYDNTEAF | TRBJ1-1 | TRBV5-5
ASSQARRIGEKLF | TRBJ1-4 | TRBV4-3
ASSLGPNKF | TRBJ2-1 | TRBV7-2
ASSSLPGQGHNEQF | TRBJ2-1 | TRBV7-9
ASSDPGRSYEQY | TRBJ2-7 | TRBV6-1
AIPGGEGYT | TRBJ1-2 | TRBV6-6
ARSRGDQPQH | TRBJ1-5 | TRBV2
ASSLGGQVEETQY | TRBJ2-5 | TRBV5-1
ASSYPYSPGEQY | TRBJ2-7 | TRBV6-5
ASSLGQGYNEQF | TRBJ2-1 | TRBV5-1
ASSQAGGSGAYEQY | TRBJ2-7 | TRBV5-4
ASSLDLLNEQY | TRBJ2-7 | TRBV11-2
ASSAPRTIPYEQY | TRBJ2-7 | TRBV6-1
ASSLGGGLVYEQY | TRBJ2-7 | TRBV7-3
ASSGTADNNQPQH | TRBJ1-5 | TRBV6-6
ASSQDSPGANEKLF | TRBJ1-4 | TRBV4-1
ASSYGLGGYEETQY | TRBJ2-5 | TRBV6-5
ASSQQGSGANVLT | TRBJ2-6 | TRBV6-5
ASSQDIDVVYEQY | - | TRBV4-2
ASSPTMNTEAF | TRBJ1-1 | TRBV5-1
ATRIGLEAF | TRBJ1-1 | TRBV12-2
ASSLETSTDTQY | TRBJ2-3 | TRBV5-4
ASSLGSAGRTEAF | TRBJ1-1 | TRBV28
ASSPLLRIPDTQY | TRBJ2-3 | TRBV5-1
ASSSSGGGEQF | TRBJ2-1 | TRBV6-5
ASSRTSGHSGDTQY | TRBJ2-3 | TRBV18
ASSPRRTNYEQY | TRBJ2-7 | TRBV6-5
ASSYETGQNYGYT | TRBJ1-2 | TRBV4-1
ASSQGQGTKNIQY | TRBJ2-4 | TRBV4-3
AWSPLGNTIY | TRBJ1-3 | TRBV30
ASSSRGTDTQY | TRBJ2-3 | TRBV11-1
ASSQARDTEAF | TRBJ1-1 | TRBV4-1
ASSIGGASNQPQH | TRBJ1-5 | TRBV7-9
ASSLGRENTGELF | TRBJ2-2 | TRBV11-3
ASSPDRGPQH | TRBJ1-5 | TRBV18
ASSSGQGTNYGYT | TRBJ1-2 | TRBV5-1
ASSLLGQGTDTQY | TRBJ2-3 | TRBV11-2